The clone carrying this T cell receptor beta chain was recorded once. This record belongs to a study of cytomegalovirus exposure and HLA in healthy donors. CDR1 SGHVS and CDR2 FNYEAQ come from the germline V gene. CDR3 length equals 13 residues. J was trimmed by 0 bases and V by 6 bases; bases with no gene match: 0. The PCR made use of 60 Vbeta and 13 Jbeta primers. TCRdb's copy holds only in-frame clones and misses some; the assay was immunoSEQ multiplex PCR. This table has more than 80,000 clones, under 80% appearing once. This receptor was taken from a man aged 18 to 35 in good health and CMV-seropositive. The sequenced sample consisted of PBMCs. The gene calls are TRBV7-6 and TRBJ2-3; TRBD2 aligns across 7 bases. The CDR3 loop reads CASRRESTDTQYF. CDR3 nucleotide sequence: TGTGCCAGCAGGCGGGAGAGCACAGATACGCAGTATTTT.